This T cell receptor beta chain came from a study of shared clonotypes between healthy human individuals. Notes on the study in general: Some clonotypes were shared by all four sorted-subset donors, while others were not shared. The non-shared ones had lower generation probabilities than the shared ones.

About this clone: Its specificity is unknown.

Germline CDR1 MDHEN, CDR2 SYDVKM. V lost 6 bases and J lost 5; bases outside the gene matches: 5. The CDR3 contains 13 residues. Profiling relied on immunoSEQ multiplex PCR, and the TCRdb table lists in-frame clones only, not all of them. The sample lists about 1.5 million clones, nearly 99% seen once, with less than 0.55% in the top ten. Those who donated, Caucasian adults without exception, all lived in Nashville, Tennessee. This chain uses TRBV28 with TRBJ2-7, with 9 positions matching TRBD1. This TCR was recovered from a man aged 25 to 45 in good health. The specimen sequenced was naive CD4+ T cells sorted from blood. Subset reported: CD45RA+ positively selected. The CDR3 DNA is TGTGCCAGCAGGAGGGGACAGGGCGACGAGCAGTACTTC. Translating it yields CASRRGQGDEQYF.